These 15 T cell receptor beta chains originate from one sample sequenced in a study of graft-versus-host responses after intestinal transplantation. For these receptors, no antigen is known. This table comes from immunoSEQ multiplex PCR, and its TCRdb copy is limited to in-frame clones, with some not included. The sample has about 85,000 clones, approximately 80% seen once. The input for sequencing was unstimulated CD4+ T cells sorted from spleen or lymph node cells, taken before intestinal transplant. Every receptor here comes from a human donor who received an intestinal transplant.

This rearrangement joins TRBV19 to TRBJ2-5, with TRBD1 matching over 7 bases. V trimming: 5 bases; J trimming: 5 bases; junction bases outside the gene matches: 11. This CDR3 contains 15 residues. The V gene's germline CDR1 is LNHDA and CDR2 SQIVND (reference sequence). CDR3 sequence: CASSVSTGITETQYF. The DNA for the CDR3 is TGTGCCAGTAGTGTCTCGACAGGGATCACCGAGACCCAGTACTTC.

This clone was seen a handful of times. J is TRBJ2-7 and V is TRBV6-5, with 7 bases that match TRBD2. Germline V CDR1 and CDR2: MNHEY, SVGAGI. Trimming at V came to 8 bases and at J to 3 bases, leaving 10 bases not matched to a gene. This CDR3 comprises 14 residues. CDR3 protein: CASLGRDTFYEQYF. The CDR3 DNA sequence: TGTGCCAGCCTGGGGAGGGATACCTTCTACGAGCAGTACTTC.

CDR3 nucleotides: TGTGCCAGCAGCCCACAGCCGGGGCAAGAGACCCAGTACTTC. It encodes CASSPQPGQETQYF. V gene TRBV7-2 combines with J gene TRBJ2-5, with D maybe TRBD2 (5 bases). The CDR3 covers 14 residues. CDR1 and CDR2 from the germline V gene are SGHTA and FQGNSA. Between the trimmed V and J ends, which lost 5 bases and 2 bases, there was a span of 12 bases.

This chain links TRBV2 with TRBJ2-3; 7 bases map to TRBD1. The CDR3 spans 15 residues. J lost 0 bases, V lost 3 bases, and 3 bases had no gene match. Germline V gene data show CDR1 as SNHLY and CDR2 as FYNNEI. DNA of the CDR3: TGTGCCAGCAGTGAGACAGGGTTAAGCACAGATACGCAGTATTTT. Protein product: CASSETGLSTDTQYF.

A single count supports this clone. The CDR3 DNA reads TGTGCCAGCAGTCCCCGGACAGGGTGGGAGCCCCAGCATTTT. Encoded protein: CASSPRTGWEPQHF. V gene TRBV25-1 combines with J gene TRBJ1-5; 8 bases fit TRBD1. Germline trimming cut 5 bases from V and 8 bases from J; bases unmatched to any gene: 8. Germline CDR1 and CDR2: MGHDK and SYGVNS. This CDR3 contains 14 residues. Based on the CDR3 plus reference TRBV25-1 and TRBJ1-5, the full variable domain is EADIYQTPRYLVIGTGKKITLECSQTMGHDKMYWYQQDPGMELHLIHYSYGVNSTEKGDLSSESTVSRIRTEHFPLTLESARPSHTSQYLCASSPRTGWEPQHFGDGTRLSIL.

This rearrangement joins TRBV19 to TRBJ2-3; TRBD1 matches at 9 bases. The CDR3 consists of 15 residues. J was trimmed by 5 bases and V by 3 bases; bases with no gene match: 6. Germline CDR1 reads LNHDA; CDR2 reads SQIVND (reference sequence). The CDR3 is CASSMGGQGKDTQYF. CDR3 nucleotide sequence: TGTGCCAGTAGTATGGGGGGACAGGGAAAAGATACGCAGTATTTT.

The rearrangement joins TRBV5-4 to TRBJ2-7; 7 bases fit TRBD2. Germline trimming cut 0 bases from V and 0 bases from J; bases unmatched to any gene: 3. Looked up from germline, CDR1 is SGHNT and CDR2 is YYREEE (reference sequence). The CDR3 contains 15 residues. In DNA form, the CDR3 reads TGTGCCAGCAGCTTGGGACAGCGGGGCTCCTACGAGCAGTACTTC. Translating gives CASSLGQRGSYEQYF.

CDR3 nucleotide sequence: TGCGCCAGCAGCCTCCTAGCGGGGGGGCCGGCGAACACCGGGGAGCTGTTTTTT. It translates to CASSLLAGGPANTGELFF. This chain connects TRBV4-1 to TRBJ2-2, with TRBD2 matching over 12 bases. Germline CDR1 is MGHRA and CDR2 is YSYEKL. The J segment lost 0 bases and the V segment lost 4 bases, leaving 6 bases of the junction unmatched. CDR3 length equals 18 residues.

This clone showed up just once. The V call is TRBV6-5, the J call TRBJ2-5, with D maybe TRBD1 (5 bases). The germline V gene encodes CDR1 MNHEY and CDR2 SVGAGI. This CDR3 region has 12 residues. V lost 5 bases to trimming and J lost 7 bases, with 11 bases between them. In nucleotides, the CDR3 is TGTGCCAGCAGTGATGTGGGGCTGACCCAGTACTTC. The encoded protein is CASSDVGLTQYF.

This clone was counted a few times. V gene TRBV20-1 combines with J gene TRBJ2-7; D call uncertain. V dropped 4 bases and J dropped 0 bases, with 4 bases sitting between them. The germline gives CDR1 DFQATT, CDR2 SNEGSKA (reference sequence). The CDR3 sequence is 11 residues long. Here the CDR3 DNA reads TGCAGTGCTACTTTCTCCTACGAGCAGTACTTC. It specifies CSATFSYEQYF.

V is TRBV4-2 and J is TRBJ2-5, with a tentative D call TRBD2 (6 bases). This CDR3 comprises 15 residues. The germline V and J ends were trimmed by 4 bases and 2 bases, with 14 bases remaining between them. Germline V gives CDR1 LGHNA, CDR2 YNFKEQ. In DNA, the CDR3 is TGTGCCAGCAGCCGTACCAGCGGGCTACAAGAGACCCAGTACTTC. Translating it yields CASSRTSGLQETQYF.

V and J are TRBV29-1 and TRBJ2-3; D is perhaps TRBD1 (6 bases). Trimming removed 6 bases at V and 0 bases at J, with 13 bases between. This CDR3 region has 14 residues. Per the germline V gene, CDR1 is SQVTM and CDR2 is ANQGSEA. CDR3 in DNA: TGCAGCGTCCAACTGGGGGCGAGCACAGATACGCAGTATTTT. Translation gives CSVQLGASTDTQYF.

The CDR3 region is CASSTSGGAREQFF. CDR3 sequence (DNA): TGTGCCAGCTCAACTAGCGGGGGGGCTCGGGAGCAGTTCTTC. The chain employs TRBV6-1 and TRBJ2-1, with 13 bases fitting TRBD2. Germline V CDR1 and CDR2: MNHNS, SASEGT. This CDR3 is built from 14 residues. Trimming took 8 bases from V and 10 from J; bases not matched to a gene: 8.

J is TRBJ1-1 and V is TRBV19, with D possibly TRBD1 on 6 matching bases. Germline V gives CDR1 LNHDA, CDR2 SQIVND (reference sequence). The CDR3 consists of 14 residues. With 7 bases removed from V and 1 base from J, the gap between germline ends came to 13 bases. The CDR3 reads CASTIGGANTEAFF. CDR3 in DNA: TGTGCCAGTACTATCGGGGGGGCGAACACTGAAGCTTTCTTT.

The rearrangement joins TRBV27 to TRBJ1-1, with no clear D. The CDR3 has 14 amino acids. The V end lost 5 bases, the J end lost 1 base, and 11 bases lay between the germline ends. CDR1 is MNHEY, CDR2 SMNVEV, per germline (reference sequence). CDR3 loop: CASSPWPPNTEAFF. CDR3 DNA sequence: TGTGCCAGCAGTCCCTGGCCCCCGAACACTGAAGCTTTCTTT.